This TCR beta chain was documented in a study of blood T cell repertoires in COVID-19. Background on the study: COVID-19 samples collected from the United States, Italy and Spain covered acute and convalescent phases.

This CDR3 has 15 amino acids. Between the trimmed V and J ends, which lost 0 bases and 7 bases, there was a span of 12 bases. Per germline, CDR1 MGHRA and CDR2 YSYEKL. This clone was counted a few times. Profiled with immunoSEQ multiplex PCR; TCRdb holds only in-frame clones, not every one. The sample includes hundreds of thousands of clones, roughly 88% of them seen just once. The specimen sequenced was peripheral blood. This TCR was recovered from a woman in her thirties with active or convalescent COVID-19. The chain is built from TRBV4-1 and TRBJ1-4, with D unresolved. CDR3 nucleotide sequence: TGCGCCAGCAGCCAAGATACGGGGTTTGGTGAAAAACTGTTTTTT. Translation: CASSQDTGFGEKLFF.